This T cell receptor (beta chain) was sequenced for a study of metastatic and nonmetastatic thyroid tumors. TCRdb reanalyzed the PCR reads with MiXCR. The table lists roughly 40,000 clones, about a sixth of them singletons. The CDR3 runs 16 residues. Looked up from germline, CDR1 is LNHDA and CDR2 is SQIVND (reference sequence). Unmatched junction bases numbered 9, after V lost 5 bases and J lost 10 bases. Thyroid surgery was preceded by no treatment in any patient. Input material: blood. The chain is built from TRBV19 and TRBJ2-2, with 14 bases fitting TRBD2. The receptor's source is a male donor with papillary thyroid cancer or a benign thyroid nodule (not recorded which). Some clones in this sample may be carry-over from other donors' samples. The CDR3 is CASSVGLAGGSLELFF. The CDR3 coding sequence is TGTGCCAGTAGTGTAGGACTAGCGGGAGGTTCCTTGGAGCTGTTTTTT.